These T cell receptor beta chains were read from a single sample in a study of blood T cell repertoires in COVID-19. Only in-frame clones appear in the TCRdb table, and some are missing; sequencing was by immunoSEQ multiplex PCR. Of some 200,000 clones listed, over 75% are singletons. The sample comprised peripheral blood. These receptor sequences come from a woman between 65 and 79 years old with acute or convalescent COVID-19. CDR3s include the opening cysteine and the closing phenylalanine or tryptophan. The order of the fields is CDR3 DNA, CDR3 protein, V gene, clone size, D gene, J gene. A D gene is named only where the DNA matches it firmly. Clone size appears in some rows only: once, few, many, or a class for an expanded clone.

CDR3nt: TGTGCCAGCAGCTTAGGCGGGAGCGAGAGGGAGCAGTACTTC
CDR3aa: CASSLGGSEREQYF
v_gene: TRBV7-3
abundance: .
d_gene: TRBD2
j_gene: TRBJ2-7

CDR3nt: TGTGCCAGCTCGCTCGAGAGGCGGTCACCCCTCCACTTT
CDR3aa: CASSLERRSPLHF
v_gene: TRBV5-5
abundance: .
d_gene: .
j_gene: TRBJ1-6

CDR3nt: TGTGCCAGTAGTACCGGACAGGGCTACGAGCAGTACTTC
CDR3aa: CASSTGQGYEQYF
v_gene: TRBV19
abundance: .
d_gene: TRBD1
j_gene: TRBJ2-7

CDR3nt: TGTGCCAGCTCACTTTCAGGGGAGGGTACGCAGTATTTT
CDR3aa: CASSLSGEGTQYF
v_gene: TRBV2
abundance: .
d_gene: .
j_gene: TRBJ2-3

CDR3nt: TGTGCCAGTAGTATAGAGGCGGAGTTTGCTGAAGCTTTCTTT
CDR3aa: CASSIEAEFAEAFF
v_gene: TRBV19
abundance: .
d_gene: .
j_gene: TRBJ1-1

CDR3nt: TGTGCCACCAGTGTCGGGACTAGCGGGGCCAATGAGCAGTTCTTC
CDR3aa: CATSVGTSGANEQFF
v_gene: TRBV24-1
abundance: .
d_gene: TRBD2
j_gene: TRBJ2-1

CDR3nt: TGCGCCAGCAGCCCGAGGGTCAGCTCCTACAATGAGCAGTTCTTC
CDR3aa: CASSPRVSSYNEQFF
v_gene: TRBV5-1
abundance: .
d_gene: .
j_gene: TRBJ2-1

CDR3nt: TGTGCCAGCAGCTGGGGGACAGGGGTCGAGCAGTACTTC
CDR3aa: CASSWGTGVEQYF
v_gene: TRBV5-5
abundance: .
d_gene: TRBD1
j_gene: TRBJ2-7

CDR3nt: TGCAGCGCCCGACTGGCAGGGGGCTCTCGTGAAAAACTGTTTTTT
CDR3aa: CSARLAGGSREKLFF
v_gene: TRBV29-1
abundance: .
d_gene: TRBD1
j_gene: TRBJ1-4

CDR3nt: TGTGCCAGCAGTACGGGGGCGGGAGGGTCGGTCGGGGAGCTGTTTTTT
CDR3aa: CASSTGAGGSVGELFF
v_gene: TRBV6-4
abundance: .
d_gene: TRBD2
j_gene: TRBJ2-2

CDR3nt: TGTGCCAGCAGTTCTGTGACTAGATCCACCGGGGAGCTGTTTTTT
CDR3aa: CASSSVTRSTGELFF
v_gene: TRBV2
abundance: .
d_gene: .
j_gene: TRBJ2-2

CDR3nt: TGTGCCAGCAGGGAACTAGCGGGAGTCAACTACGAGCAGTACTTC
CDR3aa: CASRELAGVNYEQYF
v_gene: TRBV2
abundance: .
d_gene: TRBD2
j_gene: TRBJ2-7

CDR3nt: TGTGCCTGGAGTGTTCAGGGAGAAAAACTGTTTTTT
CDR3aa: CAWSVQGEKLFF
v_gene: TRBV30
abundance: once
d_gene: .
j_gene: TRBJ1-4

CDR3nt: TGTGCCTGGAAGGGGACTTACCCTCATAATTCACCCCTCCACTTT
CDR3aa: CAWKGTYPHNSPLHF
v_gene: TRBV30
abundance: .
d_gene: .
j_gene: TRBJ1-6

CDR3nt: TGTGCCAGCAGCAGAGGGACTGACTCCTACAATGAGCAGTTCTTC
CDR3aa: CASSRGTDSYNEQFF
v_gene: TRBV5-4
abundance: .
d_gene: .
j_gene: TRBJ2-1

CDR3nt: TGTGCCAGTAGTATAGCAGTTGCAACTAATGAAAAACTGTTTTTT
CDR3aa: CASSIAVATNEKLFF
v_gene: TRBV19
abundance: .
d_gene: .
j_gene: TRBJ1-4

CDR3nt: TGTGCCAGCAGCTTACAGGGGGCAACTAACTATGGCTACACCTTC
CDR3aa: CASSLQGATNYGYTF
v_gene: TRBV7-2
abundance: .
d_gene: TRBD1
j_gene: TRBJ1-2

CDR3nt: TGTGCCAGCAGGCCCGGGGGTCGGAATAATGAGCAGTTCTTC
CDR3aa: CASRPGGRNNEQFF
v_gene: TRBV6-6
abundance: .
d_gene: .
j_gene: TRBJ2-1

CDR3nt: TGTGCCAGCCGAGAGGGGACAGGGGGACGGAACACTGAAGCTTTCTTT
CDR3aa: CASREGTGGRNTEAFF
v_gene: TRBV5-6
abundance: .
d_gene: TRBD1
j_gene: TRBJ1-1

CDR3nt: TGTGCCGGTGGGCGGGGCGCGTCGGATGGCTACACCTTC
CDR3aa: CAGGRGASDGYTF
v_gene: TRBV28
abundance: .
d_gene: .
j_gene: TRBJ1-2

CDR3nt: TGTGCCAGCAGTTTGGTACTCTACGAGCAGTACTTC
CDR3aa: CASSLVLYEQYF
v_gene: TRBV12-3/TRBV12-4
abundance: few
d_gene: .
j_gene: TRBJ2-7

CDR3nt: TGTGCCAGCAGTGAAGGACTAGCGCCACAAGAGACCCAGTACTTC
CDR3aa: CASSEGLAPQETQYF
v_gene: TRBV2
abundance: .
d_gene: TRBD2
j_gene: TRBJ2-5

CDR3nt: TGTGCCAGCAGTTTATCGGGCCCCACAACGCGGTATTTT
CDR3aa: CASSLSGPTTRYF
v_gene: TRBV27
abundance: .
d_gene: .
j_gene: TRBJ2-3

CDR3nt: TGCAGCGTTGATGGGCCAGTTGGCAAAAACATTCAGTACTTC
CDR3aa: CSVDGPVGKNIQYF
v_gene: TRBV29-1
abundance: few
d_gene: .
j_gene: TRBJ2-4

CDR3nt: TGTGCCAGCAGCTTAGGATCGCGTGGGACAGGGGTGGAGACCCAGTACTTC
CDR3aa: CASSLGSRGTGVETQYF
v_gene: TRBV7-6
abundance: .
d_gene: TRBD1
j_gene: TRBJ2-5

CDR3nt: TGTGCCAGCTCATCGGGACTAGCGGGAGGTAAAGAGACCCAGTACTTC
CDR3aa: CASSSGLAGGKETQYF
v_gene: TRBV18
abundance: once
d_gene: TRBD2
j_gene: TRBJ2-5

CDR3nt: TGTGCCAGCAGTGGACAGGCGAACACTGAAGCTTTCTTT
CDR3aa: CASSGQANTEAFF
v_gene: TRBV2
abundance: .
d_gene: .
j_gene: TRBJ1-1

CDR3nt: TGTGCCAGCAGCATCCGGACAAGATCCTACGAGCAGTACTTC
CDR3aa: CASSIRTRSYEQYF
v_gene: TRBV21-1
abundance: .
d_gene: .
j_gene: TRBJ2-7

CDR3nt: TGTGCCATCAGTCCGGGACAGGATAATTCACCCCTCCACTTT
CDR3aa: CAISPGQDNSPLHF
v_gene: TRBV10-3
abundance: .
d_gene: TRBD1
j_gene: TRBJ1-6

CDR3nt: TGTGCCAGCAGCCAGTCAGCCGGGACAGGGGTTGGGGAGCAGTTCTTC
CDR3aa: CASSQSAGTGVGEQFF
v_gene: TRBV3-1/TRBV3-2
abundance: .
d_gene: TRBD1
j_gene: TRBJ2-1

CDR3nt: TGTGCCAGCAGACTCGGGACAGGGGACACCGGGGAGCTGTTTTTT
CDR3aa: CASRLGTGDTGELFF
v_gene: TRBV7-6
abundance: once
d_gene: TRBD1
j_gene: TRBJ2-2

CDR3nt: TGTGCCAGTAGTCAGGCGGGTGATTATAATTCACCCCTCCACTTT
CDR3aa: CASSQAGDYNSPLHF
v_gene: TRBV19
abundance: .
d_gene: .
j_gene: TRBJ1-6

CDR3nt: TGTGCCAGCAGTTTAGACAGCAGTCGGCAGTACTTC
CDR3aa: CASSLDSSRQYF
v_gene: TRBV5-4
abundance: .
d_gene: .
j_gene: TRBJ2-7

CDR3nt: TGTGCCTGGAGTCTAGGGGCAATCAATCAGCCCCAGCATTTT
CDR3aa: CAWSLGAINQPQHF
v_gene: TRBV30
abundance: .
d_gene: .
j_gene: TRBJ1-5

CDR3nt: TGTGCCAGCAGCTTAGGACAGGGACCCTATAATTCACCCCTCCACTTT
CDR3aa: CASSLGQGPYNSPLHF
v_gene: TRBV11-2
abundance: .
d_gene: TRBD1
j_gene: TRBJ1-6

CDR3nt: TGTGCCAGTAGCGTTGGACAGGCGCCTAACTATGGCTACACCTTC
CDR3aa: CASSVGQAPNYGYTF
v_gene: TRBV19
abundance: .
d_gene: TRBD1
j_gene: TRBJ1-2

CDR3nt: TGTGCCAGCAGCAAGCACCGGGACAGATTCATCTATGGCTACACCTTC
CDR3aa: CASSKHRDRFIYGYTF
v_gene: TRBV21-1
abundance: once
d_gene: .
j_gene: TRBJ1-2

CDR3nt: TGTGCCAGCAGCCGCAATCCGGACAGTGGAGAGACCCAGTACTTC
CDR3aa: CASSRNPDSGETQYF
v_gene: TRBV28
abundance: .
d_gene: .
j_gene: TRBJ2-5

CDR3nt: TGCGCCAGCAGCCGGGCCCACGGGACAGTCCAAGAGACCCAGTACTTC
CDR3aa: CASSRAHGTVQETQYF
v_gene: TRBV4-1
abundance: .
d_gene: TRBD1
j_gene: TRBJ2-5

CDR3nt: TGTGCCAGTAGGGACAGGGACCAGCCCCAGCATTTT
CDR3aa: CASRDRDQPQHF
v_gene: TRBV19
abundance: .
d_gene: TRBD1
j_gene: TRBJ1-5

CDR3nt: TGTGCCAGCAGCTTGTCGGGTCGAGGGACCCAGTACTTC
CDR3aa: CASSLSGRGTQYF
v_gene: TRBV5-8
abundance: once
d_gene: .
j_gene: TRBJ2-5

CDR3nt: TGTGCCACCCGTCCCGACCCGCGGGGTCAGCCCCAGCATTTT
CDR3aa: CATRPDPRGQPQHF
v_gene: TRBV2
abundance: .
d_gene: .
j_gene: TRBJ1-5

CDR3nt: TGTGCCAGCAGCTTTGGACTAGCGGGTGGGAGGTCCTACGAGCAGTACTTC
CDR3aa: CASSFGLAGGRSYEQYF
v_gene: TRBV7-9
abundance: .
d_gene: TRBD2
j_gene: TRBJ2-7

CDR3nt: TGTGCCAGCAGCCATACAGGGGCTGGAAACACCATATATTTT
CDR3aa: CASSHTGAGNTIYF
v_gene: TRBV7-4
abundance: .
d_gene: TRBD1
j_gene: TRBJ1-3

CDR3nt: TGCGCCAGCAGCTTGGGTCCAGGAGTTGGGGGCGAGACCCAGTACTTC
CDR3aa: CASSLGPGVGGETQYF
v_gene: TRBV5-1
abundance: .
d_gene: .
j_gene: TRBJ2-5

CDR3nt: TGTGCCAGCAGCCCCGGGGGAGTATCCGGGACTAGCGGGAGGCACACAGATACGCAGTATTTT
CDR3aa: CASSPGGVSGTSGRHTDTQYF
v_gene: TRBV4-2
abundance: once
d_gene: TRBD2
j_gene: TRBJ2-3

CDR3nt: TGCAGCGCCTTAATTGCAACTAATGAAAAACTGTTTTTT
CDR3aa: CSALIATNEKLFF
v_gene: TRBV29-1
abundance: .
d_gene: .
j_gene: TRBJ1-4

CDR3nt: TGCGCCAGCAGTGCAAACCCCCCCGGCCAGTACTTC
CDR3aa: CASSANPPGQYF
v_gene: TRBV10-2
abundance: .
d_gene: .
j_gene: TRBJ2-5

CDR3nt: TGTGCCAGCACGGGGGGACGGGACACCATATATTTT
CDR3aa: CASTGGRDTIYF
v_gene: TRBV3-1/TRBV3-2
abundance: .
d_gene: .
j_gene: TRBJ1-3

CDR3nt: TGTGCCAGCAGCTTAAACTCCGGGGAGACCCAGTACTTC
CDR3aa: CASSLNSGETQYF
v_gene: TRBV11-3
abundance: .
d_gene: .
j_gene: TRBJ2-5

CDR3nt: TGCGCCAGCAGCGTGAGACAGGGGATTGGGCAGTTCTTC
CDR3aa: CASSVRQGIGQFF
v_gene: TRBV5-1
abundance: .
d_gene: TRBD1
j_gene: TRBJ2-1

CDR3nt: TGCGCCAGCAGCTTGGAAGGTAGCGGAACCTCCTACGAGCAGTACTTC
CDR3aa: CASSLEGSGTSYEQYF
v_gene: TRBV5-1
abundance: few
d_gene: .
j_gene: TRBJ2-7

CDR3nt: TGTGCCAGCACCGGGGACAGGGGCACTGAAGCTTTCTTT
CDR3aa: CASTGDRGTEAFF
v_gene: TRBV3-1/TRBV3-2
abundance: .
d_gene: TRBD1
j_gene: TRBJ1-1